This T cell receptor beta chain is from a study of Graves' ophthalmopathy and Graves' hyperthyroidism (dated by TCRdb to 2017 to 2018). About the study as a whole: Peripheral blood samples were taken at the time of initial diagnosis, before any treatment was given. The 75 to 100 discovery patients were divided at random into training and test sets in a 7:3 ratio. The study used TCR beta repertoire signatures to distinguish Graves' ophthalmopathy from Graves' hyperthyroidism and to predict progression to ophthalmopathy. In more than five hyperthyroidism patients, the T-cell repertoires found in thyroid tissue were compared with those found in blood. An independent validation cohort was composed of around 19 hyperthyroidism patients and more than 15 patients who later progressed from hyperthyroidism to ophthalmopathy. In total, approximately 130 blood samples were TCR-sequenced: approximately 42 ophthalmopathy, approximately 75 hyperthyroidism and roughly 17 hyperthyroidism-to-ophthalmopathy patients. Following sample collection, hyperthyroidism patients were given methimazole at a starting dose of 30 mg daily, and ophthalmopathy patients were given high-dose intravenous methylprednisolone. A discovery set of 95 to 100 patients (43 ophthalmopathy, 55 to 60 stable hyperthyroidism) was enrolled to explore V-J signatures distinguishing ophthalmopathy from hyperthyroidism.

This clonotype was observed many times. Its cognate antigen has yet to be identified. No base qualities exist here, and no much larger clone lies one base off it. Ophthalmopathy patients had moderately to severely active disease, Clinical Activity Score of at least 3, NOSPECS grade of at least 4, and disease duration under 3 months. Anyone with other autoimmune diseases, uncontrolled infections, pregnancy or lactation was excluded from the study. Clinical symptoms, serum thyroxine, TRAb, thyroid ultrasound and orbital computed tomography formed the basis of the diagnosis. PBMCs were isolated from about 10 ml of fresh peripheral blood by Ficoll-Paque density gradient centrifugation. Total RNA was extracted with Trizol reagent and quality-checked on an Agilent 2100 Bioanalyzer. The CDR3 holds 12 amino acids from the cysteine to the phenylalanine. Solely the CDR3 DNA is kept, with 36 bases framed from the first base. Trimming at the junction amounts to 4 bases on V and 4 bases on J, and the germline ends lie 7 bases apart. CDR1 and CDR2 are read off the germline V gene as MNHEY and SVGEGT.

Broader findings and caveats from the paper: In validation, the model predicted ophthalmopathy progression with more than 70% sensitivity and 72% to 80% specificity; eleven to twelve predicted patients were CT-confirmed with GO in a median of around 6 months. No statistical method was used to set the sample size in advance, and the investigators knew which group each participant was assigned to. Among expanded thyroid clonotypes with frequency above 0.001, most also showed up in blood, which suggests that blood repertoires may reflect the thyroid immune response. The 13-signature model separated ophthalmopathy from stable hyperthyroidism with about 86% sensitivity and just under 84% specificity in cross-validation, and 80%/75% in the test set.

For repertoire sequencing, the TCR beta CDR3 regions were amplified from RNA transcripts. The first round was an RT-PCR using HTBI primers with the Qiagen OneStep RT-PCR kit, and this first round was followed by a second-round multiplex PCR, then size selection and purification. The libraries underwent paired-end sequencing with 100 bp reads on an Illumina HiSeq2000. Under the source paper's analysis protocol: SOAPnuke was used to process the reads, removing any read that contained adapters or uncalled bases, had a mean Phred below 15, or lacked an exact match to the constant primer or identifier. High-quality paired reads were merged with COPE v1.2.5. Unique nucleotide sequences were defined as clonotypes and aligned to IMGT TRB V, D and J references using MiTCR v1.1. Only V-J combinations with frequency above 0.0001 were analysed, covering over 98% of repertoires. For each V-J combination, a TCR clonal expansion and chaos score was defined as F50 clonal expansion divided by the chaos observed in the TCRdist matrix. Welch's t-statistics and random forest were used to reduce the features to approximately 13 V-J combinations, which were then used as input to a naive Bayes classifier. Thyroid-blood repertoire similarity was quantified with the Morisita-Horn index. The public reads were reprocessed in TCRdb via fastp at Q25 and MiXCR, keeping in-frame beta chains. Rows are unified per CDR3 protein, each entry keeping the most common DNA and genes. TCRdb, not the original authors, processed these V and J calls. Present in this sample are about 220,000 distinct CDR3 sequences, roughly 21% of which were seen just once. The top ten clonotypes cover approximately 40% of the sample.

The sequence was collected from a woman between 45 and 60 years old with Graves' ophthalmopathy. Donor details come from another sample of the same person, matched by shared clones. Material: peripheral blood. Rearrangement joined TRBV6-2 or TRBV6-3 to TRBJ1-1, with TRBD1 perhaps the D gene, on 5 matching bases. The CDR3 corresponds to CASSWGGTEAFF. The DNA sequence follows: TGTGCCAGCAGTTGGGGGGGCACTGAAGCTTTCTTT.